These T cell receptor beta chains were read from a single sample in a study of graft-versus-host responses after intestinal transplantation. Their antigens are not known. Assay used: immunoSEQ multiplex PCR; TCRdb lists only in-frame clones, some missing. In the table there are 80,000 to 90,000 clones, just under 95% of which are singletons. The specimen was unstimulated CD4+ T cells sorted from spleen or lymph node cells, collected before intestinal transplant. These receptors came from a human donor who received an intestinal transplant. The CDR3 runs from the conserved cysteine through the conserved F or W. Fields, in order: CDR3 DNA, CDR3 protein, clone size, J gene, V gene, D gene. The D gene is left open where the match is weak. Not every row has a clone size; where given, it reads once, few, many or a size class.

DNA: TGTGCCAGCAACCCTGGCTTTGGCTACACCTTC; CDR3: CASNPGFGYTF; size: NA; J: TRBJ1-2; V: TRBV28; D: NA
DNA: TGTGCCAGCAGCCCAGGCGGACAGGGCTACAATGAGCAGTTCTTC; CDR3: CASSPGGQGYNEQFF; size: NA; J: TRBJ2-1; V: TRBV7-2; D: TRBD1
DNA: TGTGCCAGTAGTATTGGACAGGGTATAGTTGAAGGCACTGAAGCTTTCTTT; CDR3: CASSIGQGIVEGTEAFF; size: NA; J: TRBJ1-1; V: TRBV19; D: TRBD1
DNA: TGTGCCAGCAGCTTGGAAGGGAACAATCAGCCCCAGCATTTT; CDR3: CASSLEGNNQPQHF; size: NA; J: TRBJ1-5; V: TRBV5-6; D: NA
DNA: TGTGCCACCAGCCGATCTATAGCGGGGCCCACAGATACGCAGTATTTT; CDR3: CATSRSIAGPTDTQYF; size: NA; J: TRBJ2-3; V: TRBV15; D: TRBD2
DNA: TGTGCCAGCAGTCACGGGACTAGCGGGAGCTACGAGCAGTACTTC; CDR3: CASSHGTSGSYEQYF; size: NA; J: TRBJ2-7; V: TRBV6-5; D: TRBD2
DNA: TGTGCCACCAAGCGATCCAGGGGCGCCGTGTTTAATAGAAACACCATATATTTT; CDR3: CATKRSRGAVFNRNTIYF; size: NA; J: TRBJ1-3; V: TRBV2; D: NA
DNA: TGTGCCAGCAGGACCGGGACTGGCACCTACGAGCAGTACTTC; CDR3: CASRTGTGTYEQYF; size: NA; J: TRBJ2-7; V: TRBV27; D: NA
DNA: TGCGCCAGCAGCTTAGAATACAATGAGCAGTTCTTC; CDR3: CASSLEYNEQFF; size: NA; J: TRBJ2-1; V: TRBV5-1; D: NA
DNA: TGCGCCAGGCGTAGGCCCCAGCATTTT; CDR3: CARRRPQHF; size: NA; J: TRBJ1-5; V: TRBV5-1; D: NA
DNA: TGTGCCAGTAGGATGATGGACAGCTTTTCCAATCAGCCCCAGCATTTT; CDR3: CASRMMDSFSNQPQHF; size: NA; J: TRBJ1-5; V: TRBV19; D: NA
DNA: TGTGCCAGCAGCGGGCAGGGTAGAGTGTTAAATGAGCAGTTCTTC; CDR3: CASSGQGRVLNEQFF; size: NA; J: TRBJ2-1; V: TRBV7-9; D: NA
DNA: TGTGCCAGCAGCCAAGGACTAGCGGGCGATGAGCAGTTCTTC; CDR3: CASSQGLAGDEQFF; size: NA; J: TRBJ2-1; V: TRBV14; D: TRBD2
DNA: TGTGCCAGCAGCTTGGGTCCAGCGGGAGGGCCCAATGAGCAGTTCTTC; CDR3: CASSLGPAGGPNEQFF; size: NA; J: TRBJ2-1; V: TRBV5-4; D: TRBD2
DNA: TGTGCCAGCAGGAGTCGAATGAACACTGAAGCTTTCTTT; CDR3: CASRSRMNTEAFF; size: NA; J: TRBJ1-1; V: TRBV6-1; D: NA
DNA: TGTGCCAGCAGCTTAACGGGCGGGTTTGGAACCCCCCGCACAGATACGCAGTATTTT; CDR3: CASSLTGGFGTPRTDTQYF; size: NA; J: TRBJ2-3; V: TRBV11-3; D: NA
DNA: TGTGCCAGCAGCTTAAACCAGGGGGCGTATACTGAAGCTTTCTTT; CDR3: CASSLNQGAYTEAFF; size: NA; J: TRBJ1-1; V: TRBV5-4; D: TRBD1
DNA: TGTGCCAGCAGCTCGACAGGGGGCGGGCGACGGTACGAGCAGTACTTC; CDR3: CASSSTGGGRRYEQYF; size: once; J: TRBJ2-7; V: TRBV7-3; D: TRBD1
DNA: TGTGCCAGCAGCTTAGATACGCGGGGGGAGCAGTTCTTC; CDR3: CASSLDTRGEQFF; size: once; J: TRBJ2-1; V: TRBV7-2; D: TRBD2
DNA: TGTGCCAGCAGCTTATTTTCCGGGGGCTGGGAAAAACTGTTTTTT; CDR3: CASSLFSGGWEKLFF; size: NA; J: TRBJ1-4; V: TRBV7-9; D: NA
DNA: TGTGCCAGCAGTTCCTCACCCTCGGGACAGACCTACAATGAGCAGTTCTTC; CDR3: CASSSSPSGQTYNEQFF; size: NA; J: TRBJ2-1; V: TRBV27; D: TRBD1
DNA: TGTGCCAGCAGTTTAAGACAGCCCGGGGAGCTGTTTTTT; CDR3: CASSLRQPGELFF; size: NA; J: TRBJ2-2; V: TRBV28; D: NA
DNA: TGCGCCAGCAGCGGGGGACAGACCAATGGCTACACCTTC; CDR3: CASSGGQTNGYTF; size: NA; J: TRBJ1-2; V: TRBV5-1; D: TRBD1
DNA: TGTGCCAGCAGCAAAATGCCCGGAGAGGATGGCTACACCTTC; CDR3: CASSKMPGEDGYTF; size: once; J: TRBJ1-2; V: TRBV27; D: NA
DNA: TGTGCCAGCTCACTAGCGGGAGCATGGGATACGCAGTATTTT; CDR3: CASSLAGAWDTQYF; size: NA; J: TRBJ2-3; V: TRBV18; D: TRBD2
DNA: TGTGCCTGGAGTACCGGAGGATCCTCCTACGAGCAGTACTTC; CDR3: CAWSTGGSSYEQYF; size: NA; J: TRBJ2-7; V: TRBV30; D: NA
DNA: TGTGCCAGCAGCTTGGCCCAAGATACGCAGTATTTT; CDR3: CASSLAQDTQYF; size: NA; J: TRBJ2-3; V: TRBV5-6; D: NA
DNA: TGTGCCAGCAGCCCTCGAACGAGCTCCTACAATGAGCAGTTCTTC; CDR3: CASSPRTSSYNEQFF; size: NA; J: TRBJ2-1; V: TRBV7-8; D: NA
DNA: TGTGCCTGGAGGGCGTGGGGCGGAACTTACAATGAGCAGTTCTTC; CDR3: CAWRAWGGTYNEQFF; size: NA; J: TRBJ2-1; V: TRBV30; D: NA
DNA: TGTGCCAGCAGTGAGCCGGAGTTTGCTTACCAAGAGACCCAGTACTTC; CDR3: CASSEPEFAYQETQYF; size: NA; J: TRBJ2-5; V: TRBV6-1; D: NA
DNA: TGCGCCAGCAGCTGGGGGGGTGCAGGGGCGAATGAGCAGTACTTC; CDR3: CASSWGGAGANEQYF; size: NA; J: TRBJ2-7; V: TRBV5-1; D: NA
DNA: TGTGCCAGCAGGAAAACCCCGGAGGGGGCGTGGAACACTGAAGCTTTCTTT; CDR3: CASRKTPEGAWNTEAFF; size: NA; J: TRBJ1-1; V: TRBV2; D: TRBD1
DNA: TGTGCCAGCTCACCTCCCGGGACAGTTGGGAACACTGAAGCTTTCTTT; CDR3: CASSPPGTVGNTEAFF; size: NA; J: TRBJ1-1; V: TRBV18; D: TRBD1
DNA: TGTGCCAGCAGTTACTCGGCCCAAATTAGGAACGAGCAGTACTTC; CDR3: CASSYSAQIRNEQYF; size: NA; J: TRBJ2-7; V: TRBV6-6; D: NA
DNA: TGTGCCAGCAGCTTCTACACGAACCAGCAGTTCTTC; CDR3: CASSFYTNQQFF; size: NA; J: TRBJ2-1; V: TRBV7-2; D: NA
DNA: TGTGCCAGCAGCCTCGACAGAACCTATGGCTACACCTTC; CDR3: CASSLDRTYGYTF; size: NA; J: TRBJ1-2; V: TRBV5-6; D: NA
DNA: TGCGCCAGCAGCTTGGACAGACGACAGCCGAGGGGTTACAATGAGCAGTTCTTC; CDR3: CASSLDRRQPRGYNEQFF; size: NA; J: TRBJ2-1; V: TRBV5-1; D: NA